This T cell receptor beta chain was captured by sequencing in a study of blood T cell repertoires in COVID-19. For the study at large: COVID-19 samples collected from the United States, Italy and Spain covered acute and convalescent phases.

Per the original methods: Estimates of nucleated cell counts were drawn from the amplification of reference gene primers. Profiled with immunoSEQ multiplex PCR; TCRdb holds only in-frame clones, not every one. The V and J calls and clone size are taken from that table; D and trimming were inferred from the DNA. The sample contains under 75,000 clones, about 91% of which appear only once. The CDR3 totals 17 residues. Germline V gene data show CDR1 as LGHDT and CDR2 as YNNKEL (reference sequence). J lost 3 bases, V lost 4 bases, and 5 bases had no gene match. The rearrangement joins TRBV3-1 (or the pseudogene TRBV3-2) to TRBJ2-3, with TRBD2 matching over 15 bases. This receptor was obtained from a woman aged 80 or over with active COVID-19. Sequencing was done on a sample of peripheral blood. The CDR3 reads CASSLWTSGGATDTQYF. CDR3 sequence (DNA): TGTGCCAGCAGCCTCTGGACTAGCGGGGGGGCTACAGATACGCAGTATTTT.